These T cell receptor beta chains were read from a single sample in a study of T cells after yellow fever vaccination. TCRdb reprocessed the 5' RACE reads via MiXCR and lists one record per CDR3 protein. The sample holds 350,000 to 550,000 distinct CDR3 sequences, around 19% seen once. The sample was PBMCs, taken before the yellow fever booster vaccination. These receptors all stem from a man in his late teens or twenties who received the YFV17D yellow fever vaccine. CDR3s include the opening cysteine and the closing phenylalanine or tryptophan. D genes are given only for firm matches. Clone size is not always given. Where it is, it says once, few, many or a class for expanded clones.

J	D	size	V	CDR3	DNA
TRBJ2-3	.	.	TRBV7-9	CASSPARLTDTQYF	TGTGCCAGCAGCCCAGCAAGGCTCACAGATACGCAGTATTTT
TRBJ1-4	TRBD1	many	TRBV27	CASSLRDRSEKLFF	TGTGCCAGCAGTTTACGGGACAGGAGTGAAAAACTGTTTTTT
TRBJ1-5	.	.	TRBV10-3	CAISEAGAYSNQPQHF	TGTGCCATCAGCGAGGCGGGGGCCTATAGCAATCAGCCCCAGCATTTT
TRBJ1-2	.	.	TRBV5-5	CASSSVGVNYGYTF	TGTGCCAGCAGCTCCGTCGGGGTTAACTATGGCTACACCTTC
TRBJ2-5	.	few	TRBV4-1	CASSQDLIQETQYF	TGCGCCAGCAGCCAAGACCTTATCCAAGAGACCCAGTACTTC
TRBJ2-6	.	.	TRBV2	CASTKGSGANVLTF	TGTGCCAGCACTAAGGGATCTGGGGCCAACGTCCTGACTTTC
TRBJ1-1	.	many	TRBV5-1	CASSFRENTEAFF	TGCGCCAGCAGCTTCAGGGAAAACACTGAAGCTTTCTTT
TRBJ1-1	.	few	TRBV5-6	CASSQDRWDTEAFF	TGTGCCAGCAGCCAGGATCGATGGGACACTGAAGCTTTCTTT
TRBJ2-6	TRBD1	few	TRBV7-3	CASARTGESSGANVLTF	TGTGCCAGCGCGAGGACAGGGGAGTCCTCTGGGGCCAACGTCCTGACTTTC
TRBJ1-2	.	few	TRBV2	CASTRTEAGDLYTF	TGTGCCAGCACCCGCACTGAGGCAGGCGACCTCTACACCTTC
TRBJ1-2	TRBD1	few	TRBV24-1	CATSAPGDSWYGYTF	TGTGCCACCAGTGCGCCTGGGGACAGTTGGTATGGCTACACCTTC
TRBJ2-1	.	.	TRBV4-1	CASQAANNEQFF	TGCGCCAGCCAGGCAGCGAACAATGAGCAGTTCTTC
TRBJ2-2	.	few	TRBV5-4	CASSLKVRDTGELFF	TGTGCCAGCAGCTTGAAAGTCAGGGACACCGGGGAGCTGTTTTTT
TRBJ2-1	.	.	TRBV4-1	CASSQAPDNEQFF	TGCGCCAGCAGCCAAGCTCCGGACAATGAGCAGTTCTTC